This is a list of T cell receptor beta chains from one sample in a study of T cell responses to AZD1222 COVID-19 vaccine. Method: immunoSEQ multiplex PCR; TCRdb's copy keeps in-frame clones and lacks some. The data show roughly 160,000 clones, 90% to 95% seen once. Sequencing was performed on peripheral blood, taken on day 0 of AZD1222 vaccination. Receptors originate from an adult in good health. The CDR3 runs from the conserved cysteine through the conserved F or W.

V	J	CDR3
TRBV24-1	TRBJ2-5	CATSVDSAGMETQYF
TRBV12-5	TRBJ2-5	CASGLVEETQYF
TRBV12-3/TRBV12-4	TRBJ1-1	CASSPTGESEAFF
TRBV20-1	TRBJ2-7	CSLRNPQYF
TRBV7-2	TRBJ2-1	CASSFSAQSYNEQFF
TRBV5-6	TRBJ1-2	CASSLWARPNGGYTF
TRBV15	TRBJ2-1	CATSRDRLAGGTQFF
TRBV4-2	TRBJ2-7	CASSQGGERLEQYF
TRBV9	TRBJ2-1	CASSPGVTGASSGGAYNEQFF
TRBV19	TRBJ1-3	CASSWETGNTIYF
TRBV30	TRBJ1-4	CAWRGMDRGTTNEKLFF
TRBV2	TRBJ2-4	CASSGQFQYF
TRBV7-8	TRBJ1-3	CASSLSVGSGNTIYF
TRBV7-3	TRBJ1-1	CASSPQGSPEAFF
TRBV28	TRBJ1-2	CASRVGTDSDYGYTF
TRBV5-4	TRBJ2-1	CASSLAGTGFYEQFF
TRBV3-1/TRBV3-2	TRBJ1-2	CASSQRQGGYGYTF
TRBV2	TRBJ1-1	CASKRSIDTEAFF
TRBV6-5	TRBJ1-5	CASRYARAQPQHF
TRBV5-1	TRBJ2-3	CASSPTSRGTDTQYF
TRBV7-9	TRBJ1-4	CASSLPRDSLNEKLFF
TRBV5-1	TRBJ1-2	CASSHQSNYGYTF
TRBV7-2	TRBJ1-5	CASSLSAGSYNQPQHF
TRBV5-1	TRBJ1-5	CASSLGGDNQPQHF
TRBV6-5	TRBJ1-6	CASSTGTGIGSPLHF
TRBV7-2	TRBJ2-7	CASSLGFASYEQYF